This record concerns one TCR beta chain sequence. Germline CDR1 is SGHVS and CDR2 is FNYEAQ. Losses at the gene ends were 4 bases for V and 0 bases for J; bases not matched to a gene: 6. The CDR3 covers 15 residues. The sample belongs to a study of technical replicates of blood from a handful of donors. Profiled with immunoSEQ multiplex PCR; TCRdb holds only in-frame clones, not every one. The repertoire has around 79,000 clones, about 91% of them found once; the top ten carry around 0.24%. Sequencing used T cells isolated from PBMCs. This rearrangement joins TRBV7-6 to TRBJ2-7; the match to TRBD1 covers 7 bases. The clonotype comes from a human donor in good health. CDR3 sequence reads: CASSYGTESSYEQYF. The CDR3 bases are TGTGCCAGCAGCTACGGGACAGAGAGCTCCTACGAGCAGTACTTC.